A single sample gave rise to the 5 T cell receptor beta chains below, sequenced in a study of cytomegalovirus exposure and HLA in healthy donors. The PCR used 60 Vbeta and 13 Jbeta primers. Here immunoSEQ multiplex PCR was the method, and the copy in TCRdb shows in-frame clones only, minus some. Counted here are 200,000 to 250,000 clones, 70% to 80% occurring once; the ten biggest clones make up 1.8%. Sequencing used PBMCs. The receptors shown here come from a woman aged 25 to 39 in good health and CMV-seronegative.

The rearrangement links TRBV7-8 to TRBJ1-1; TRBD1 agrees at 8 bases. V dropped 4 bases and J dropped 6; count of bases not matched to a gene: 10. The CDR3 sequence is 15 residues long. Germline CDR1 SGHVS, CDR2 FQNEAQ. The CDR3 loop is CASSSEDRGSAEAFF. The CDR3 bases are TGTGCCAGCAGCTCGGAAGACAGGGGAAGCGCTGAAGCTTTCTTT. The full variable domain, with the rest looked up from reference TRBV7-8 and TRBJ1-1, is GAGVSQSPRYKVAKRGQDVALRCDPISGHVSLFWYQQALGQGPEFLTYFQNEAQLDKSGLPSDRFFAERPEGSVSTLKIQRTQQEDSAVYLCASSSEDRGSAEAFFGQGTRLTVV.

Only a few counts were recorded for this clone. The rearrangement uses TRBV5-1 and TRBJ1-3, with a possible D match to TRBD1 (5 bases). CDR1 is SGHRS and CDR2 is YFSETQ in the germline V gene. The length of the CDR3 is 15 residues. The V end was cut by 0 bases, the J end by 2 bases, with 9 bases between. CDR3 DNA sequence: TGCGCCAGCAGCTTGGAACCAGGGCCTGGAAACACCATATATTTT. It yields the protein CASSLEPGPGNTIYF.

In DNA form, the CDR3 reads TGTGCCAGCAGGGACCAGGGGTACGAGCAGTACTTC. Translating gives CASRDQGYEQYF. The chain joins TRBV2 to TRBJ2-7; D is possibly TRBD1 (6 bases). Germline values: CDR1 SNHLY, CDR2 FYNNEI. The CDR3 has 12 residues. The ends were cut back, 6 bases at V and 4 bases at J, with 10 bases in the middle. Based on the CDR3 plus reference TRBV2 and TRBJ2-7, the full variable domain is EPEVTQTPSHQVTQMGQEVILRCVPISNHLYFYWYRQILGQKVEFLVSFYNNEISEKSEIFDDQFSVERPDGSNFTLKIRSTKLEDSAMYFCASRDQGYEQYFGPGTRLTVT.

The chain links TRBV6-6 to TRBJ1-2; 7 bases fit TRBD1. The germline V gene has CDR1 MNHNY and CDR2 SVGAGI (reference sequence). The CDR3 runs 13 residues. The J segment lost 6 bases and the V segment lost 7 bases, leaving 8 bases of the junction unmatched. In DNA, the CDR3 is TGTGCCAGCAAAGGGGGCCGGATTGATGGCTACACCTTC. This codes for CASKGGRIDGYTF.

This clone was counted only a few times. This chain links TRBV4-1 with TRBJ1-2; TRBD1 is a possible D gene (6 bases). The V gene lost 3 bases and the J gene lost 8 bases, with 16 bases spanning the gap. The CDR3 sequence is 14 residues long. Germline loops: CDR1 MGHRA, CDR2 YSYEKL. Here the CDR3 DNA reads TGCGCCAGCAGCCAGAGGACAGCCGGCTTGGGCTACACCTTC. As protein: CASSQRTAGLGYTF.